These 21 T cell receptor beta chains came from one sample sequenced in a study of cytomegalovirus exposure and HLA in healthy donors. 60 Vbeta and 13 Jbeta primers were used in PCR. Sequencing was performed with immunoSEQ multiplex PCR; in TCRdb, only in-frame clones are kept and a portion is missing. Of 150,000 to 200,000 clones listed, 76% were seen once; the top ten hold 2.5% to 3.5%. The sequenced material came from PBMCs. These receptors all come from a male donor in good health and CMV-seronegative.

In nucleotides, the CDR3 is TGCAGCGTCGGGACAGGGGGCCCAGATGGCTACACCTTC. Protein sequence: CSVGTGGPDGYTF. This chain uses TRBV29-1 with TRBJ1-2, with 12 bases lining up with TRBD1. Losses at the gene ends were 6 bases for V and 6 bases for J; bases not matched to a gene: 5. The CDR3 covers 13 residues. CDR1 is SQVTM and CDR2 is ANQGSEA in the germline V gene.

This clone appeared once. V and J are TRBV2 and TRBJ1-4, with TRBD1 as a possible D gene (5 bases). The CDR3 is 14 amino acids. CDR1 is SNHLY and CDR2 is FYNNEI in the germline V gene. Trimming pared 5 bases from V and 8 bases from J, leaving 15 bases between. The DNA of the CDR3 is TGTGCCAGCAGTACCGGCAGGGATCGGGAAAAACTGTTTTTT. Protein: CASSTGRDREKLFF. Variable domain in full (rest from reference TRBV2 and TRBJ1-4): EPEVTQTPSHQVTQMGQEVILRCVPISNHLYFYWYRQILGQKVEFLVSFYNNEISEKSEIFDDQFSVERPDGSNFTLKIRSTKLEDSAMYFCASSTGRDREKLFFGSGTQLSVL.

This clone was detected a few times. This rearrangement joins TRBV5-4 to TRBJ1-1; 9 positions match TRBD1. Germline CDR1 is SGHNT and CDR2 is YYREEE (reference sequence). CDR3 length: 16 residues. Germline trimming cut 2 bases from V and 6 bases from J; bases unmatched to any gene: 11. The CDR3 coding sequence is TGTGCCAGCAGCTTTCCGGGACAGGGAACTAAAGCTGAAGCTTTCTTT. Translating gives CASSFPGQGTKAEAFF.

J is TRBJ2-7 and V is TRBV5-8; 8 bases line up with TRBD1. V shed 0 bases and J 3 bases; nucleotides not matched to a gene: 8. The CDR3 has 16 amino acids. CDR1 and CDR2 from the germline V gene are SGHTS and YDEGEE. This CDR3 is CASSLGPGTGLYEQYF. The CDR3 bases are TGTGCCAGCAGCTTGGGCCCCGGGACAGGTCTCTACGAGCAGTACTTC.

The genes are TRBV15 and TRBJ2-7; 10 bases are shared with TRBD1. Germline CDR1 is LNHNV and CDR2 is YYDKDF (reference sequence). The CDR3 loop spans 17 amino acids. The J segment lost 3 bases and the V segment lost 0 bases, leaving 8 bases of the junction unmatched. CDR3 in amino acids: CATSRETAGQGHYEQYF. CDR3 sequence (DNA): TGTGCCACCAGCAGAGAGACGGCGGGACAGGGGCACTACGAGCAGTACTTC.

The V gene is TRBV6-1, the J gene TRBJ1-2; D possibly corresponds to TRBD1 (5 bases). The CDR3 contains 15 residues. Germline V CDR1 and CDR2: MNHNS, SASEGT. The V end lost 2 bases, the J end lost 0 bases, and 10 bases lay between the germline ends. The CDR3 protein is CASSERIGANYGYTF. The DNA of the CDR3 is TGTGCCAGCAGTGAAAGGATAGGGGCTAACTATGGCTACACCTTC.

The rearrangement links TRBV14 to TRBJ2-2; D gene ambiguous. Per the germline V gene, CDR1 is SGHDN and CDR2 is FVKESK. This CDR3 region has 13 residues. Deletions cut 8 bases from V and 0 bases from J, with 7 bases between. Written as DNA, the CDR3 is TGTGCCAGCCGGGTCTCGAACACCGGGGAGCTGTTTTTT. This translates into CASRVSNTGELFF.

This sequence joins TRBV28 and TRBJ1-1; D not resolved. The CDR3 spans 11 residues. The germline V gene encodes CDR1 MDHEN and CDR2 SYDVKM. Between the trimmed V and J ends, which lost 7 bases and 0 bases, there was a span of 3 bases. This chain's CDR3 is CASTMNTEAFF. CDR3 nucleotides: TGTGCCAGCACCATGAACACTGAAGCTTTCTTT.

The chain links TRBV2 to TRBJ1-2; the D gene is possibly TRBD1 (6 bases). Germline V gene sequence: CDR1 SNHLY, CDR2 FYNNEI. There are 11 residues in the CDR3. Trimming took 9 bases from V and 4 from J, leaving 9 bases between them. This CDR3 is CASPQGYGYTF. Here the CDR3 DNA reads TGTGCCAGTCCACAGGGCTATGGCTACACCTTC.

The chain links TRBV6-5 to TRBJ2-2, with unresolved D. V lost 2 bases and J lost 0, with 7 bases in between. Per the germline V gene, CDR1 is MNHEY and CDR2 is SVGAGI. The CDR3 is made up of 15 amino acids. In DNA form, the CDR3 reads TGTGCCAGCAGTTACGAAACTACGAACACCGGGGAGCTGTTTTTT. This sequence encodes CASSYETTNTGELFF.

CDR3 coding DNA: TGTGCCAGCACCGCTGAGGGAGGTGGAAACACCATATATTTT. This encodes CASTAEGGGNTIYF. This chain connects TRBV28 to TRBJ1-3, with D unclear. Germline CDR1 reads MDHEN; CDR2 reads SYDVKM. V was shortened by 7 bases and J by 3 bases, with 13 bases between the two germline ends. The CDR3 is made up of 14 amino acids.

V usage is TRBV7-9 and J usage is TRBJ1-1, with 7 bases matching TRBD1. CDR1 SEHNR and CDR2 FQNEAQ come from the germline V gene (reference sequence). J lost 3 bases, V lost 6 bases, and 10 bases had no gene match. This CDR3 is built from 15 residues. The CDR3 loop is CASRIAGTVYTEAFF. CDR3 coding DNA: TGTGCCAGCAGGATCGCCGGGACAGTCTACACTGAAGCTTTCTTT.

The rearrangement joins TRBV7-3 to TRBJ1-2; TRBD1 aligns across 9 bases. The V and J ends lost 3 bases and 3 bases, in that order; junction bases with no gene match: 5. Germline V lookup: CDR1 SGHTA, CDR2 FQGTGA. CDR3 length equals 15 residues. For the CDR3, the DNA is TGTGCCAGCAGCTTTGGGGACAGGGAGGACTATGGCTACACCTTC. It yields the protein CASSFGDREDYGYTF.

V usage is TRBV28 and J usage is TRBJ1-4, with 9 bases lining up with TRBD1. The germline V gene has CDR1 MDHEN and CDR2 SYDVKM. The CDR3 runs to 15 residues. V shed 7 bases and J 6 bases; nucleotides not matched to a gene: 9. This CDR3 is CASTTLTGGDEKLFF. The CDR3 DNA is TGTGCCAGCACTACCCTAACAGGGGGCGATGAAAAACTGTTTTTT.

The chain recombines TRBV28 with TRBJ1-5, with 8 bases identical to TRBD1. CDR1 is MDHEN and CDR2 is SYDVKM in the germline V gene. The trim removed 5 bases at V and 5 bases at J, leaving 11 bases unmatched. CDR3 length: 16 amino acids. The CDR3 protein is CASSTPRQGSHQPQHF. The CDR3 bases are TGTGCCAGCAGTACCCCGCGACAGGGGAGCCATCAGCCCCAGCATTTT. Full variable domain (remainder filled in from reference TRBV28 and TRBJ1-5): DVKVTQSSRYLVKRTGEKVFLECVQDMDHENMFWYRQDPGLGLRLIYFSYDVKMKEKGDIPEGYSVSREKKERFSLILESASTNQTSMYLCASSTPRQGSHQPQHFGDGTRLSIL.

This sequence joins TRBV5-6 and TRBJ2-5; possibly TRBD2 for D (5 bases). Per the germline V gene, CDR1 is SGHDT and CDR2 is YYEEEE. With 0 bases removed from V and 6 bases from J, the gap between germline ends came to 12 bases. This CDR3 has 14 amino acids. Here the CDR3 DNA reads TGTGCCAGCAGCTTGGGGTTAGGAGGTCAGACCCAGTACTTC. This encodes CASSLGLGGQTQYF.

This clone came up a few times. This chain joins TRBV5-6 and TRBJ2-2; maybe TRBD2 (6 bases). Trimming removed 3 bases at V and 6 bases at J, with 15 bases between. There are 15 residues in the CDR3. Looked up from germline, CDR1 is SGHDT and CDR2 is YYEEEE. DNA for the CDR3: TGTGCCAGCAGCTCCCCCAGCGGGTGGGCCGGGGAGCTGTTTTTT. Its translation: CASSSPSGWAGELFF.

Notes on this clone: Within the sample, other DNA sequences also encode this same CDR3. The V call is TRBV27, the J call TRBJ2-2; a weak D match, TRBD2 (6 bases). Between the trimmed V and J ends, which lost 1 base and 4 bases, there was a span of 7 bases. The CDR3 loop spans 14 amino acids. The germline gives CDR1 MNHEY, CDR2 SMNVEV (reference sequence). In DNA, the CDR3 is TGTGCCAGCAGTTTATTGGGGGGCACCGGGGAGCTGTTTTTT. This sequence encodes CASSLLGGTGELFF.

The rearrangement uses TRBV28 and TRBJ2-7, with no clear D. In germline, CDR1 is MDHEN, CDR2 SYDVKM. Trimming cost V 2 bases and J 6 bases, with 11 bases left between them. The CDR3 extends over 13 amino acids. In nucleotides, the CDR3 is TGTGCCAGCAGTTTACCCCCCGGCGGCGAGCAGTACTTC. Protein: CASSLPPGGEQYF.

The chain couples TRBV18 to TRBJ1-5; D is unclear. CDR3 length: 13 amino acids. From germline, CDR1 is KGHSH and CDR2 LQKENI. Trimming took off 3 bases at V and 11 bases at J, with 14 bases between the two ends. In nucleotides, the CDR3 is TGTGCCAGCTCACCTCAGGATGTCGGGACCCAGCATTTT. It yields the protein CASSPQDVGTQHF.

The table lists this clone with a few counts. This sequence joins TRBV6-5 and TRBJ1-5; D is perhaps TRBD1 (5 bases). Trimming shortened V by 0 bases and J by 8 bases, and 8 bases separated the two germline ends. The CDR3 sequence is 13 residues long. Germline assignment: CDR1 MNHEY and CDR2 SVGAGI. CDR3 sequence reads: CASSYSGGEPQHF. The CDR3 DNA sequence: TGTGCCAGCAGTTACTCGGGGGGAGAGCCCCAGCATTTT.